The TCR beta chain under discussion was sequenced for a study of blood T cell repertoires in COVID-19. Whole-study context: Acute-phase and convalescent COVID-19 samples originated in the United States, Italy and Spain.

Grouping used clinical history reported by participants in a survey and questionnaire. Resolution of symptoms, clearance, or two negative PCRs was present in recovered Cohort 3 donors. The CDR3 has 16 residues. V shed 6 bases, J shed 4 bases, and the junction held 9 bases outside the gene matches. Germline V CDR1 and CDR2: MDHEN, SYDVKM. Using immunoSEQ multiplex PCR, the repertoire was profiled, and TCRdb retains in-frame clones only, with some absent. This sample has roughly 200,000 clones, with about nine tenths found just once. The TCR originated in a man aged 25 to 40 who had recovered from COVID-19. The chain joins TRBV28 to TRBJ2-7, with 13 nucleotides matching TRBD2. Sequencing was done on a sample of PBMCs or T cells enriched from blood (not recorded which). The CDR3 DNA follows: TGTGCCAGCAGCTTACCTGGGACTAGCGGGACGTACGAGCAGTACTTC. Protein product: CASSLPGTSGTYEQYF.